This TCR beta chain derives from a study of blood T cell repertoires in COVID-19. Study-wide background: The samples span acute and convalescent COVID-19 from the United States, Italy and Spain. The cDNA or gDNA used as material had been derived from T cells, B-cell-depleted T cells, or PBMCs.

As handled by the study authors: Amplifying reference gene primers gave estimates of nucleated cell counts. Repertoires were generated with immunoSEQ multiplex PCR, while TCRdb's copy carries only in-frame clones and drops some. That table furnishes V, J and clone size, whereas the DNA furnished D and trimming. The table records roughly 85,000 clones, roughly 90% of them present only once. CDR1 SGHTA and CDR2 FQGNSA come from the germline V gene. This CDR3 is built from 15 residues. The V gene end was trimmed by 3 bases and the J gene end by 3 bases; junction bases not matched to a gene: 3. Sequencing was done on a sample of peripheral blood. The sequence came from a middle-aged man with active or convalescent COVID-19. The genes are TRBV7-2 and TRBJ2-1; 9 nucleotides match TRBD2. CDR3 coding DNA: TGTGCCAGCAGCTTGAGCGGGGGGAGCTACAATGAGCAGTTCTTC. It yields the protein CASSLSGGSYNEQFF.